The rows below give T cell receptor beta chains drawn from one sample of a study of molecular identifiers for immune sequencing clone quantification. TCRdb redid the calling of the PCR reads with MiXCR, one entry per CDR3 protein. Of hundreds of thousands of distinct CDR3 sequences listed, 15% to 20% are singletons. Specimen: naive CD8+ T cells from blood, with Jurkat cell RNA spiked in. The receptors were sampled from a human donor in good health. Some libraries in this study had Jurkat cell RNA spiked in. Each CDR3 is given without its conserved first and last residue.

TRBV27	TRBJ2-2	ASSKGLAGGPTGELF
TRBV4-1	TRBJ1-1	ASKPGGSNVEAF
TRBV4-2	TRBJ2-7	ASSPYPGGEQY
TRBV9	TRBJ2-3	ASSLMMSGSSADTQY
TRBV10-3	TRBJ1-1	AIKGVGANTEAF
TRBV30	TRBJ2-7	AWVQDGRYEQY
TRBV3-1	TRBJ2-3	ASSQIPPGTSGGAHTQY
TRBV2	TRBJ2-5	ASTLVAGQETQY
TRBV9	TRBJ2-7	ASSPRLAELYEQY
TRBV7-8	TRBJ2-1	ASSARDVVHEQF
TRBV6-5	TRBJ2-3	ASSYLTGGGTDTQY
TRBV6-1	TRBJ2-2	ASSEPGRPNTGELF
TRBV23-1	TRBJ2-7	ALTPGDR
TRBV3-1	TRBJ2-5	ASSEALFIETQY
TRBV2	TRBJ2-7	AINRVRGYEQY
TRBV2	TRBJ2-3	ASSVNYGADTQY
TRBV19	TRBJ2-7	ASSALRTGREQY
TRBV7-9	TRBJ1-1	ASSSPNGVTEAF
TRBV2	TRBJ2-1	ASSEITGTSFMF
TRBV7-9	TRBJ1-1	ASSLVTGMNTEAF
TRBV27	TRBJ2-7	ASSLSGPSYEQY
TRBV14	TRBJ1-1	ASRRGSDSLNTEAF
TRBV6-2/TRBV6-3	TRBJ1-2	ASSYSVSSGTVNYGYT
TRBV6-5	TRBJ2-7	ASSYTTGGHEQY
TRBV11-2	TRBJ2-1	ASSRPGPINEQF
TRBV4-1	TRBJ2-3	ASSIDPGVGYLTDTQY
TRBV30	TRBJ2-3	AWSAGQVDSSGGSSTDTQY
TRBV2	TRBJ2-2	ASSGSGQVTLNTGELF
TRBV5-4	TRBJ2-3	ASRLADGDTQY
TRBV21-1	TRBJ1-4	ASSSLPRATNEKLF
TRBV6-2/TRBV6-3	TRBJ2-5	ASSYGFSSGGAGTQY